This is a list of T cell receptor beta chains from one sample in a study of cytomegalovirus exposure and HLA in healthy donors. TCRdb's table, derived via immunoSEQ multiplex PCR, lists solely in-frame clones and lacks some. The sample has 100,000 to 150,000 clones, about 93% seen once; the top ten hold roughly 1.2%. Sequencing was carried out using PBMCs. These receptors originate from a woman in her late teens or twenties in good health and CMV-seronegative. CDR3s include the opening cysteine and the closing phenylalanine or tryptophan. Fields, in order: clone size, J gene, D gene, V gene, CDR3 DNA, CDR3 protein. The D gene is left open where the match is weak. The size field is filled for only some rows; it gives once, few, many or a size class.

size: .; J: TRBJ2-1; D: .; V: TRBV7-3; DNA: TGTGCCAGCAGCTTACGACCCCGGGACAATGAGCAGTTCTTC; CDR3: CASSLRPRDNEQFF
size: .; J: TRBJ1-4; D: .; V: TRBV27; DNA: TGTGCCAGCAGTCCGAGGGGGGAAAAACTGTTTTTT; CDR3: CASSPRGEKLFF
size: .; J: TRBJ1-4; D: .; V: TRBV5-4; DNA: TGTGCCAGCAGCTTGGAACAGGGCACTAATGAAAAACTGTTTTTT; CDR3: CASSLEQGTNEKLFF
size: .; J: TRBJ2-5; D: TRBD2; V: TRBV5-1; DNA: TGCGCCAGCAGCTTGGTGGTCGGCGGGAGGGCCGACCAGTACTTC; CDR3: CASSLVVGGRADQYF
size: .; J: TRBJ2-7; D: TRBD2; V: TRBV5-6; DNA: TGTGCCAGCAGCCCCTCGGGGGGTGCAGGGTCCTACGAGCAGTACTTC; CDR3: CASSPSGGAGSYEQYF
size: .; J: TRBJ2-3; D: TRBD2; V: TRBV27; DNA: TGTGCCAGCAGTATCGGGGGGGGGCCCGCAGATACGCAGTATTTT; CDR3: CASSIGGGPADTQYF
size: .; J: TRBJ2-7; D: .; V: TRBV28; DNA: TGTGCCAGCAGTTCTAGTTCCAGCGAGCAGTACTTC; CDR3: CASSSSSSEQYF
size: once; J: TRBJ2-2; D: TRBD1; V: TRBV10-1; DNA: TGCGCCAGCAGCCCGAGACAGGGGACCACCGGGGAGCTGTTTTTT; CDR3: CASSPRQGTTGELFF
size: .; J: TRBJ2-4; D: .; V: TRBV2; DNA: TGTGCCAGCAGCCGGACAGTAGCCAAAAACATTCAGTACTTC; CDR3: CASSRTVAKNIQYF
size: .; J: TRBJ2-7; D: TRBD1; V: TRBV5-1; DNA: TGCGCCAGCAGCCTCGGACAGGGGGTAGAGCAGTACTTC; CDR3: CASSLGQGVEQYF
size: .; J: TRBJ1-1; D: .; V: TRBV7-2; DNA: TGTGCCAGCACCGTGGGGGGTGAAGCTTTCTTT; CDR3: CASTVGGEAFF
size: .; J: TRBJ2-2; D: TRBD2; V: TRBV10-3; DNA: TGTGCCACTCACCAGACTAGCGGGGGGGACACCGGGGAGCTGTTTTTT; CDR3: CATHQTSGGDTGELFF
size: .; J: TRBJ2-7; D: .; V: TRBV11-2; DNA: TGTGCCAGCAGCTTAGTTGGGGCCACCTACGAGCAGTACTTC; CDR3: CASSLVGATYEQYF
size: once; J: TRBJ2-5; D: TRBD2; V: TRBV4-1; DNA: TGCGCCAGCAGCCAAGACCGGGGACTACAAGAGACCCAGTACTTC; CDR3: CASSQDRGLQETQYF
size: .; J: TRBJ2-7; D: .; V: TRBV27; DNA: TGTGCCAGCAGTGTCAACAGGGTCCGTAACGAGCAGTACTTC; CDR3: CASSVNRVRNEQYF
size: .; J: TRBJ1-1; D: .; V: TRBV7-9; DNA: TGTGCCAGCGTTCAGGACAGCATGAACACTGAAGCTTTCTTT; CDR3: CASVQDSMNTEAFF
size: .; J: TRBJ2-1; D: .; V: TRBV11-2; DNA: TGTGCCAGCAGCCCCGGACTCAATCAGAACCTCATCTCCTACAATGAGCAGTTCTTC; CDR3: CASSPGLNQNLISYNEQFF
size: .; J: TRBJ2-3; D: TRBD2; V: TRBV6-5; DNA: TGTGCCAGCAGTTACTCGATGGTTAGCGGGGATACGCAGTATTTT; CDR3: CASSYSMVSGDTQYF
size: .; J: TRBJ1-2; D: .; V: TRBV27; DNA: TGTGCCAGCAGGCAACCCAGGGATGACCCAACCGTCGCCTATGGCTACACCTTC; CDR3: CASRQPRDDPTVAYGYTF
size: .; J: TRBJ1-5; D: .; V: TRBV19; DNA: TGTGCCAGTAGTATGGGGACTGCTTATAACCCCCAGCATTTT; CDR3: CASSMGTAYNPQHF
size: once; J: TRBJ2-5; D: .; V: TRBV4-1; DNA: TGCGCCAGCAGCCAAGAGCGCGCTTCGGGGGAGACCCAGTACTTC; CDR3: CASSQERASGETQYF
size: once; J: TRBJ2-5; D: TRBD2; V: TRBV4-2; DNA: TGTGCCAGCAGCCTCGATGAAGCGGGGGGGCGGAGGAGGGGAGAGACCCAGTACTTC; CDR3: CASSLDEAGGRRRGETQYF
size: .; J: TRBJ2-1; D: TRBD1; V: TRBV30; DNA: TGTGCCTGGAGTTACGGGACAGGGCTCTACAATGAGCAGTTCTTC; CDR3: CAWSYGTGLYNEQFF
size: .; J: TRBJ2-2; D: .; V: TRBV11-2; DNA: TGTGCCAGCAGCTTGGGACACTCCTTCAACACCGGGGAGCTGTTTTTT; CDR3: CASSLGHSFNTGELFF
size: .; J: TRBJ1-1; D: .; V: TRBV7-9; DNA: TGTGCCAGCAGCCTACGGGGGGAAGCTTTCTTT; CDR3: CASSLRGEAFF
size: .; J: TRBJ2-7; D: .; V: TRBV4-1; DNA: TGCGCCAGCAGCCAAGTTGATAAGGGACTCTACGAGCAGTACTTC; CDR3: CASSQVDKGLYEQYF
size: .; J: TRBJ2-7; D: .; V: TRBV29-1; DNA: TGCAGCGTCAGAAGGGAGGTCCGGTCCTACGAGCAGTACTTC; CDR3: CSVRREVRSYEQYF
size: .; J: TRBJ2-2; D: .; V: TRBV9; DNA: TGTGCCAGCAGCGTATATAGCGTGAAGAACACCGGGGAGCTGTTTTTT; CDR3: CASSVYSVKNTGELFF
size: .; J: TRBJ1-2; D: TRBD1; V: TRBV9; DNA: TGTGCCAGCAGGGCAAAAGGACAGGGGGACGGCTACACCTTC; CDR3: CASRAKGQGDGYTF
size: .; J: TRBJ1-4; D: TRBD1; V: TRBV5-1; DNA: TGCGCCAGCAGATGGACAGGGGGCACAACTAATGAAAAACTGTTTTTT; CDR3: CASRWTGGTTNEKLFF
size: .; J: TRBJ2-3; D: TRBD2; V: TRBV28; DNA: TGTGCCAGCAGTTTAGTAGCGGGAGGATTCAGAGATACGCAGTATTTT; CDR3: CASSLVAGGFRDTQYF
size: .; J: TRBJ2-7; D: TRBD1; V: TRBV27; DNA: TGTGCCAGCAGTATCTACAGGGGCTACGAGCAGTACTTC; CDR3: CASSIYRGYEQYF
size: .; J: TRBJ2-1; D: .; V: TRBV5-6; DNA: TGTGCCAGCAGCTTATCAGACACCTACAATGAGCAGTTCTTC; CDR3: CASSLSDTYNEQFF
size: .; J: TRBJ2-5; D: .; V: TRBV7-6; DNA: TGTGCCAGCAGCTTAGCGAACAGCAGACGTGAGACCCAGTACTTC; CDR3: CASSLANSRRETQYF
size: .; J: TRBJ2-3; D: TRBD2; V: TRBV7-9; DNA: TGTGCCAGCAGCCTGCACGAACTAGCGGGAGTCGGGGATACGCAGTATTTT; CDR3: CASSLHELAGVGDTQYF
size: .; J: TRBJ2-7; D: .; V: TRBV5-6; DNA: TGTGCCAGCAGCCGGGACAACGAGCAGTACTTC; CDR3: CASSRDNEQYF
size: once; J: TRBJ2-7; D: TRBD1; V: TRBV11-2; DNA: TGTGCCAGCAGCGTTACCGGGACAGGGGATGAGCAGTACTTC; CDR3: CASSVTGTGDEQYF
size: .; J: TRBJ1-1; D: TRBD1; V: TRBV4-1; DNA: TGCGCCAGCAGCTGGGGACAGGGGGTCAGAATCACTGAAGCTTTCTTT; CDR3: CASSWGQGVRITEAFF
size: .; J: TRBJ2-1; D: TRBD2; V: TRBV27; DNA: TGTGCCAGCAGGCAAGCGGGATTCTATTACAATGAGCAGTTCTTC; CDR3: CASRQAGFYYNEQFF
size: .; J: TRBJ1-5; D: .; V: TRBV5-8; DNA: TGTGCCAGCAGCTTGCGGGATCAGCCCCAGCATTTT; CDR3: CASSLRDQPQHF
size: .; J: TRBJ2-2; D: TRBD1; V: TRBV6-4; DNA: TGTGCCAGCAGTGATATAAAGGACAGGTGGATTTCCGGGGAGCTGTTTTTT; CDR3: CASSDIKDRWISGELFF
size: .; J: TRBJ1-2; D: .; V: TRBV25-1; DNA: TGTGCCAGCAGTTTGGGGGGCTATGGCTACACCTTC; CDR3: CASSLGGYGYTF
size: .; J: TRBJ1-6; D: .; V: TRBV9; DNA: TGTGCCAGCAACCCACAGGGTAGGAACAATTCACCCCTCCACTTT; CDR3: CASNPQGRNNSPLHF
size: .; J: TRBJ1-3; D: .; V: TRBV27; DNA: TGTGCCAGCAGGGAGGGGACCGCTGGAAACACCATATATTTT; CDR3: CASREGTAGNTIYF
size: .; J: TRBJ2-5; D: TRBD1; V: TRBV7-9; DNA: TGTGCCAGCAGCTTAGGGACAGGGGGAATCCGAGAGACCCAGTACTTC; CDR3: CASSLGTGGIRETQYF
size: .; J: TRBJ2-7; D: .; V: TRBV30; DNA: TGTGCCTCTACTGGACAGCGCAGAACCTACGAGCAGTACTTC; CDR3: CASTGQRRTYEQYF
size: .; J: TRBJ1-5; D: .; V: TRBV30; DNA: TGTGCCTGGAGGACCAGGGGCGAAGGCAATCAGCCCCAGCATTTT; CDR3: CAWRTRGEGNQPQHF
size: .; J: TRBJ1-2; D: .; V: TRBV7-2; DNA: TGTGCCAGCAGCTCAGAGATCAGGGTGGAGGGCTACACCTTC; CDR3: CASSSEIRVEGYTF
size: .; J: TRBJ2-2; D: .; V: TRBV6-1; DNA: TGTGCCAGCAGTGAAATGGGCCCGAACACCGGGGAGCTGTTTTTT; CDR3: CASSEMGPNTGELFF
size: .; J: TRBJ1-2; D: .; V: TRBV6-1; DNA: TGTGCCAGCAGCGTTCGCGGGGCTGACTATGGCTACACCTTC; CDR3: CASSVRGADYGYTF
size: .; J: TRBJ1-5; D: .; V: TRBV6-1; DNA: TGTGCCAGCGGCAGCAATCAGCCCCAGCATTTT; CDR3: CASGSNQPQHF
size: .; J: TRBJ2-1; D: TRBD2; V: TRBV28; DNA: TGTGCCAGCAGCACTATAGCGGGGGCCGAGCTTGATGAGCAGTTCTTC; CDR3: CASSTIAGAELDEQFF
size: once; J: TRBJ2-5; D: TRBD2; V: TRBV2; DNA: TGTGCCAGCAAGTCCTTAGCGGGAGAAGAGACCCAGTACTTC; CDR3: CASKSLAGEETQYF